Listed below are T cell receptor beta chains from one sample, sequenced in a study of T cell responses to AZD1222 COVID-19 vaccine. The table came from immunoSEQ multiplex PCR; TCRdb's copy has only in-frame clones and leaves some out. The table has some 36,000 clones, less than 90% seen once; the top ten hold about 7.3%. The material sequenced was peripheral blood, taken on day 0 of AZD1222 vaccination. These receptors originate from an adult in good health. The conserved cysteine and the conserved F or W are not part of the CDR3 here. D genes are given only for firm matches.

V gene,J gene,CDR3 length,D gene,CDR3 protein
TRBV29-1,TRBJ1-1,10,.,SVRAGNTEAF
TRBV25-1,TRBJ1-2,11,.,ASSATGTEAAT
TRBV3-1/TRBV3-2,TRBJ1-2,12,.,ASSQVGTFYGYT
TRBV28,TRBJ2-1,11,TRBD2,LAGGVPYNEQF
TRBV6-1,TRBJ2-1,12,.,ASSEVWGAGEQF
TRBV29-1,TRBJ2-7,13,TRBD1,SVEAGDRVTYEQY
TRBV25-1,TRBJ1-2,13,TRBD1,ASSGLQGGVDGYT
TRBV27,TRBJ1-2,13,.,ASSWERGSGYGYT
TRBV28,TRBJ1-4,12,.,ASSSPGSYEKLF
TRBV6-1,TRBJ2-5,14,TRBD2,ASSEAEGSGGRAQY
TRBV12-3/TRBV12-4,TRBJ1-2,10,TRBD1,ASSSTGKGYT
TRBV28,TRBJ2-1,13,TRBD1,ASRPTGGAGNEQF
TRBV3-1/TRBV3-2,TRBJ2-5,13,TRBD2,ASSSGLAAQETQY
TRBV19,TRBJ2-7,12,.,ASSNGPGRGEQY
TRBV12-3/TRBV12-4,TRBJ1-1,11,.,ASSAKENTEAF
TRBV5-5,TRBJ1-5,13,.,ASSLLGQSNQPQH
TRBV3-1/TRBV3-2,TRBJ2-7,14,TRBD2,ASSWGLAGDWYEQY